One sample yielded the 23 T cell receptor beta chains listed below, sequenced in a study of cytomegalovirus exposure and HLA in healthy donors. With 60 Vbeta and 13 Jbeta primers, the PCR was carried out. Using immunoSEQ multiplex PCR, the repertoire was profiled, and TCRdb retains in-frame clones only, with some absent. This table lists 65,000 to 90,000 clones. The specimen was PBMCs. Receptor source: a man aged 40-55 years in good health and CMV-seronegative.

CDR3 residues: CASSLEGQNNSPLHF. For the CDR3, the DNA is TGTGCCAGCAGCTTAGAGGGACAGAATAATTCACCCCTCCACTTT. The chain recombines TRBV11-2 with TRBJ1-6; 7 positions match TRBD1. J was trimmed by 5 bases and V by 0 bases; bases with no gene match: 1. CDR1 and CDR2 (germline): SGHAT, FQNNGV. This CDR3 region has 15 residues.

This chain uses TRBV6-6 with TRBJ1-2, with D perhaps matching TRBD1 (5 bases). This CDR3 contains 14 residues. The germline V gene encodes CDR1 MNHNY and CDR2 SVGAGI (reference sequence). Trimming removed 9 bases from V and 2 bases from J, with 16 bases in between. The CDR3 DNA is TGTGCCAGTTTTGAGGGAGGGGCCAACTATGGCTACACCTTC. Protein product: CASFEGGANYGYTF.

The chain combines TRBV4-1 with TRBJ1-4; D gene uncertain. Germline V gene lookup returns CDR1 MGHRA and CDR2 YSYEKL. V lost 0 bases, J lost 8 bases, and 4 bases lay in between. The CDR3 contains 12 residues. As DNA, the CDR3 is TGCGCCAGCAGCCAAGAGGGCGAAAAACTGTTTTTT. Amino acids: CASSQEGEKLFF.

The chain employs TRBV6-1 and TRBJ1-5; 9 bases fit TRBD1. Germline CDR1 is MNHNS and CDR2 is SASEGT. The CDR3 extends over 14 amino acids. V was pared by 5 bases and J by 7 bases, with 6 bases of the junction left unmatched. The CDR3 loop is CASSTGTGKQPQHF. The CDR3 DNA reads TGTGCCAGCAGTACCGGGACAGGGAAACAGCCCCAGCATTTT.

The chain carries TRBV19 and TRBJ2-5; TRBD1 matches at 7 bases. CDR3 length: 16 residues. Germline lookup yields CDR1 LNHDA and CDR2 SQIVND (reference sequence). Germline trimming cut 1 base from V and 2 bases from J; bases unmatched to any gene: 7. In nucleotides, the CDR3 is TGTGCCAGTAGTATAGGGTCCCGGACAGGTCAAGAGACCCAGTACTTC. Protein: CASSIGSRTGQETQYF.

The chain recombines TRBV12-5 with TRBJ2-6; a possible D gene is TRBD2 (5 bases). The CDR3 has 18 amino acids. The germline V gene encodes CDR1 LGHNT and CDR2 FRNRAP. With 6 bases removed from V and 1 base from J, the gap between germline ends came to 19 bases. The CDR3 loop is CASGPRRGSPSGANVLTF. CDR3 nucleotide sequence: TGTGCTAGTGGCCCACGTCGGGGATCCCCGTCTGGGGCCAACGTCCTGACTTTC. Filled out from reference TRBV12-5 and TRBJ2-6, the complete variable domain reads DARVTQTPRHKVTEMGQEVTMRCQPILGHNTVFWYRQTMMQGLELLAYFRNRAPLDDSGMPKDRFSAEMPDATLATLKIQPSEPRDSAVYFCASGPRRGSPSGANVLTFGAGSRLTVL.

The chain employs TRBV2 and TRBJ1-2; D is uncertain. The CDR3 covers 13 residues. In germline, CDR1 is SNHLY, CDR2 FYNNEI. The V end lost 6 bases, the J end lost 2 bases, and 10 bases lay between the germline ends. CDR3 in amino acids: CASRESENYGYTF. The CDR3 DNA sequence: TGTGCCAGCAGGGAATCCGAGAACTATGGCTACACCTTC.

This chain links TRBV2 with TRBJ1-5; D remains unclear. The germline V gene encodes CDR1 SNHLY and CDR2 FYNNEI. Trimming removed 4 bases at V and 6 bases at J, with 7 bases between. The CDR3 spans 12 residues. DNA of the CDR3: TGTGCCAGCAGTGTGGGCTTTCAGCCCCAGCATTTT. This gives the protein CASSVGFQPQHF.

For the CDR3, the DNA is TGTGCCTGGGGTTGGGCCTATGGCTACACCTTC. This gives the protein CAWGWAYGYTF. The chain carries TRBV30 and TRBJ1-2; D is unresolved. Germline CDR1 GTSNPN, CDR2 SVGIG (reference sequence). Between the trimmed V and J ends, which lost 5 bases and 4 bases, there was a span of 8 bases. The CDR3 has 11 residues.

The CDR3 spells CASSPTSSGNEQFF. The CDR3 DNA is TGTGCCAGCTCACCAACATCATCCGGGAATGAGCAGTTCTTC. The gene calls are TRBV18 and TRBJ2-1; D gene uncertain. The CDR3 is made up of 14 amino acids. The V gene's germline CDR1 is KGHSH and CDR2 LQKENI. Deletions cut 2 bases from V and 7 bases from J, with 12 bases between.

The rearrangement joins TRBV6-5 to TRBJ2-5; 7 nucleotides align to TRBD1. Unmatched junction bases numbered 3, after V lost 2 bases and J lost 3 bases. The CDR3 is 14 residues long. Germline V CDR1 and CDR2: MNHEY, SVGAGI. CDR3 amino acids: CASSYPGQKETQYF. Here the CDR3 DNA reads TGTGCCAGCAGTTACCCGGGACAGAAAGAGACCCAGTACTTC.

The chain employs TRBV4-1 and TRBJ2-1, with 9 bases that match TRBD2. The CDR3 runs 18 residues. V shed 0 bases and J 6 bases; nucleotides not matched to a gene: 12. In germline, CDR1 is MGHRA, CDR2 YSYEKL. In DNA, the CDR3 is TGCGCCAGCAGCCAAGAAAGTTTGGTGAGCGGGGGGACCAATGAGCAGTTCTTC. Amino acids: CASSQESLVSGGTNEQFF.

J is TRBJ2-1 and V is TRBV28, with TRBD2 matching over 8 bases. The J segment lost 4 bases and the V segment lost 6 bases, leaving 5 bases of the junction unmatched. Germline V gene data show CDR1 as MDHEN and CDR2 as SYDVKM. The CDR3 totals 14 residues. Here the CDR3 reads CASSPGGGYNEQFF. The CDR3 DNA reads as TGTGCCAGCAGCCCCGGGGGGGGGTACAATGAGCAGTTCTTC.

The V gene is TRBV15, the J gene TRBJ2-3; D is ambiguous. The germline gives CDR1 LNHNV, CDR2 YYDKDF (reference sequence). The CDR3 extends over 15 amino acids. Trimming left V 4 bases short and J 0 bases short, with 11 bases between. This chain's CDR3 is CATSIGRLSTDTQYF. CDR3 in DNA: TGTGCCACCAGCATAGGCAGACTTAGCACAGATACGCAGTATTTT.

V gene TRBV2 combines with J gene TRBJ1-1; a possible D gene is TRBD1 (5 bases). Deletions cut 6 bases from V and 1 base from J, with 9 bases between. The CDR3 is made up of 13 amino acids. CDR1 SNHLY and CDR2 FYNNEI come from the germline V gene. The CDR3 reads CASRTRENTEAFF. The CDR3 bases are TGTGCCAGCAGGACCAGGGAGAACACTGAAGCTTTCTTT.

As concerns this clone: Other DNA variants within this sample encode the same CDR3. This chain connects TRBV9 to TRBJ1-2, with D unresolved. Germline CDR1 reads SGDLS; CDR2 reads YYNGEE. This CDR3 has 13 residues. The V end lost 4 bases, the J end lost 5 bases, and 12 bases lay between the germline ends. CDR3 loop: CASSPTGNYGYTF. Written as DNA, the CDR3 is TGTGCCAGCAGCCCGACGGGGAATTATGGCTACACCTTC.

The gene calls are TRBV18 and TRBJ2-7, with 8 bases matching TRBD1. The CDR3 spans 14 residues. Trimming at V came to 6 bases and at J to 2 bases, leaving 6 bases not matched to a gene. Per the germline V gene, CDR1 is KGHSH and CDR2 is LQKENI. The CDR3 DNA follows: TGTGCCAGCTCGTGGACAGGGAGCGCCTACGAGCAGTACTTC. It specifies CASSWTGSAYEQYF.

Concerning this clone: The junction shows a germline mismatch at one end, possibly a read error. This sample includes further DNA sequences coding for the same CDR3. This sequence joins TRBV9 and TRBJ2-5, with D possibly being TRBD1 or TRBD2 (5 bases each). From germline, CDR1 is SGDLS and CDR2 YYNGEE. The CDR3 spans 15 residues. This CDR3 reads CASSVEGRAMETQYF. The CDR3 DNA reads TGCGCCAGCAGCGTAGAGGGCAGGGCGATGGAGACCCAGTACTTC.

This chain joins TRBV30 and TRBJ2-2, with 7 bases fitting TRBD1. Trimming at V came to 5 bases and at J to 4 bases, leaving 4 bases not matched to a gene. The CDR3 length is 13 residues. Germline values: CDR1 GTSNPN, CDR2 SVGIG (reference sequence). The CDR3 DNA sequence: TGTGCCTGGGGGGACAGAGCCACCGGGGAGCTGTTTTTT. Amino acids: CAWGDRATGELFF.

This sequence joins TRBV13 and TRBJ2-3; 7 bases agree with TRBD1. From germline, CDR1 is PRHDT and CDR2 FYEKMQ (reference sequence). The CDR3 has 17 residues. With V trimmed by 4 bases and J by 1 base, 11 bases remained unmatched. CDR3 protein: CASSSQKRQGGTDTQYF. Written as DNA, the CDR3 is TGTGCCAGCAGCTCCCAGAAGCGACAGGGAGGCACAGATACGCAGTATTTT.

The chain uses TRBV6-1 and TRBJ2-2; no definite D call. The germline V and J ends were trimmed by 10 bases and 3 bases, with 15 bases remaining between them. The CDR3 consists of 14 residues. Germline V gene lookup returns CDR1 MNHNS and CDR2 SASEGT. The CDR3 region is CATEQSGDTGELFF. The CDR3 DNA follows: TGTGCCACAGAGCAGTCGGGTGACACCGGGGAGCTGTTTTTT.

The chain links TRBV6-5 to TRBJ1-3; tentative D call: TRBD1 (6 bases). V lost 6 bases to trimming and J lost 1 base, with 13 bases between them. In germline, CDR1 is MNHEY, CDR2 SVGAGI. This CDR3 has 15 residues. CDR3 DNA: TGTGCCAGCAGACCACAGGGCGAGTCTGGAAACACCATATATTTT. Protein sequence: CASRPQGESGNTIYF.

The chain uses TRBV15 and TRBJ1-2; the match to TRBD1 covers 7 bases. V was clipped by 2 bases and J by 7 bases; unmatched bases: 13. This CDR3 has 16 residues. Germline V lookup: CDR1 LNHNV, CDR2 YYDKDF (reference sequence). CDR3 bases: TGTGCCACCAGCAGATTAAGCTCCAGTTACAGGGGTGGCTACACCTTC. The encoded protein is CATSRLSSSYRGGYTF.